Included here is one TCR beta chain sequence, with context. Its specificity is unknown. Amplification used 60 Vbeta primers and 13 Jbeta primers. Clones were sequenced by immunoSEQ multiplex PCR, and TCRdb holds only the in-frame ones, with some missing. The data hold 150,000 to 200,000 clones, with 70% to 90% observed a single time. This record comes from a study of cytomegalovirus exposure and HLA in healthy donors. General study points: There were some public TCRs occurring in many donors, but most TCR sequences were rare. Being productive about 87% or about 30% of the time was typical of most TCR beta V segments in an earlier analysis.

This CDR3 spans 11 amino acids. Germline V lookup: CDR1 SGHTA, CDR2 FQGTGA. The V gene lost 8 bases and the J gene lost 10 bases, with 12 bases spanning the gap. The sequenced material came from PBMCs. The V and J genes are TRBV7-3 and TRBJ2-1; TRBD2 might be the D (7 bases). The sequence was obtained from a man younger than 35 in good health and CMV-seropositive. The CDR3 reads CASSGGLEQFF. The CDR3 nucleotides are TGTGCCAGCTCCGGGGGGCTGGAGCAGTTCTTC.